The sequence of this T cell receptor (beta chain) was determined in a study of graft-versus-host responses after intestinal transplantation. TCRdb's copy holds only in-frame clones and misses some; the assay was immunoSEQ multiplex PCR. Among tens of thousands of clones listed, approximately 94% were seen once. Germline V gene data show CDR1 as MNHNS and CDR2 as SASEGT. The V end was cut by 1 base, the J end by 3 bases, with 13 bases between. The CDR3 totals 15 residues. The clonotype was recovered from a human patient who received an intestinal transplant, so some T cells may come from the graft donor. Specimen: PBMCs, collected 156 days after intestinal transplant. The V call is TRBV6-1, the J call TRBJ2-7; D is uncertain. CDR3 DNA sequence: TGTGCCAGCAGTGAAGTAGGCACCTTATTCTACGAGCAGTACTTC. This encodes CASSEVGTLFYEQYF.